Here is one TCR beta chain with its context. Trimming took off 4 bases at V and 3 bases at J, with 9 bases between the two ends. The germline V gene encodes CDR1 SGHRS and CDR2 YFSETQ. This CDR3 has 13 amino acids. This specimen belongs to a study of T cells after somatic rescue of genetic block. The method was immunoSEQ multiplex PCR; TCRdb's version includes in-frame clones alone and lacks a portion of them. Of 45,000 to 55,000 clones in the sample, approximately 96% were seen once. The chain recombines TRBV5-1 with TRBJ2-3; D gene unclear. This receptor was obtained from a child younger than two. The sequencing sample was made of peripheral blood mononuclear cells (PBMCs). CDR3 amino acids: CASSPMGTDTQYF. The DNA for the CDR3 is TGCGCCAGCAGCCCGATGGGAACAGATACGCAGTATTTT.